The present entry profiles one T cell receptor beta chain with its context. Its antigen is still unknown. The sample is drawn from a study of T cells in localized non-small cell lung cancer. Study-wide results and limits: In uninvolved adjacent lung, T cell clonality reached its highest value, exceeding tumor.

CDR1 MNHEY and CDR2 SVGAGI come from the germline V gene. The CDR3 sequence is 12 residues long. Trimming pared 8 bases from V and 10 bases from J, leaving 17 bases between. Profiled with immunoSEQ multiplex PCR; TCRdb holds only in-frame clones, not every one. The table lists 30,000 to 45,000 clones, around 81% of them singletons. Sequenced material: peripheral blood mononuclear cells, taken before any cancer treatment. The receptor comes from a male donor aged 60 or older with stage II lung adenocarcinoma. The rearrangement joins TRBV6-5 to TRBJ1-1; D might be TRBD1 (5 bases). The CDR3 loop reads CASSRDLSGAFF. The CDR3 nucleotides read TGTGCCAGCTCTCGGGACCTCTCAGGAGCTTTCTTT.